The T cell receptor (beta chain) under discussion was sequenced for a study of cytomegalovirus exposure and HLA in healthy donors. Study outcomes and limitations: Presence/absence analyses assumed roughly uniform sequencing depth across donors. V- and J-gene trimming in TCR beta was tied to a missense DCLRE1C variant by an analysis performed later.

This CDR3 spans 14 amino acids. CDR1 is SGHDT and CDR2 is YYEEEE in the germline V gene. Trimming removed 5 bases from V and 6 bases from J; junction bases left unmatched: 7. With 60 Vbeta and 13 Jbeta primers, the PCR was carried out. Clones were read by immunoSEQ multiplex PCR, and TCRdb kept only the in-frame ones, dropping some. Of some 120,000 clones in the sample, 81% were seen once. Nominally healthy donors provided the samples, though records likely missed some immune exposures. As regards this clone: Its antigen is as yet unknown.

Sequencing was done on a sample of PBMCs. The origin of this receptor is a man between 18 and 29 years old in good health and CMV-seronegative. The V and J genes are TRBV5-6 and TRBJ2-1; 8 nucleotides align to TRBD2. The CDR3 here is CASRIRGGSNEQFF. In DNA form, the CDR3 reads TGTGCCAGCAGAATTCGGGGGGGGAGCAATGAGCAGTTCTTC.